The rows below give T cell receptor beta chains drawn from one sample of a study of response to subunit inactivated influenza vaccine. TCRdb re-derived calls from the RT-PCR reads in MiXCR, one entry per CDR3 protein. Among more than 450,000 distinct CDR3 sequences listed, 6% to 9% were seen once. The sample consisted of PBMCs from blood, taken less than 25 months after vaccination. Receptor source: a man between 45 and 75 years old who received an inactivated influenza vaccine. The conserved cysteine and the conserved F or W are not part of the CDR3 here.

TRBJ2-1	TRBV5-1	ASSPRTRGRAYNEQF
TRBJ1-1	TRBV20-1	SASATGPEAF
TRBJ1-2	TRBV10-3	AISSTGGANYGYT
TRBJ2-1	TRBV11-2	ASSLVSPGRFLNNEQF
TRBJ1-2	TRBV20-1	SARDKGWGYGYT
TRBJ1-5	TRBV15	ATSDRQGLFPQH
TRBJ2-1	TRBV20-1	SAAPGTSVYNEQF
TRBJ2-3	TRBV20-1	SARDPASGTLGDTQY
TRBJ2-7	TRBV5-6	ASSYGTSDEQY
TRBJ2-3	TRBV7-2	ASSSLAHGTDTQY
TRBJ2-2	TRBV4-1	ASSPSGGFNTGELF
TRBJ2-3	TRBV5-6	ASSLAGRGGTDTQY
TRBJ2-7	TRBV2	ASSDLAGFYEQY
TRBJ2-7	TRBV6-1	ARGTGGVEQY
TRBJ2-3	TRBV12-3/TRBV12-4	ASSFSAGGRLEY
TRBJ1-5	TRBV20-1	SADRGGNQPQH
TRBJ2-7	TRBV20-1	SASNPLVVEQY
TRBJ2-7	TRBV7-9	ASSPGEGRSSYEQY
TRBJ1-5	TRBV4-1	ASSQGNRGRNQPQH
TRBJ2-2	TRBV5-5	ASSLASGRNTGELF
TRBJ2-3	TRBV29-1	SVVWGQADTQY
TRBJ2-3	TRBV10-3	AIAPRRSGEDTQY
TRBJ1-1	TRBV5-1	ASSLVAGQHTLGRNTEAF
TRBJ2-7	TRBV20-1	SARETGHPPEQY
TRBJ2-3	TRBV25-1	ASSDLTSIATDTQY
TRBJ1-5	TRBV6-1	ASSETGTGGGSQH
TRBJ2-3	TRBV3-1	ASSQDTGGSTDTQY
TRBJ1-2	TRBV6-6	ASSPGGTEGYT
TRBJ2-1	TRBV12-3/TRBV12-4	ASRHTSGRSYNEQF
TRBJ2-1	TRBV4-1	ASSQLAGGRSYNEQF
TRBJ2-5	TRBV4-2	ASSQDRQVSETQY
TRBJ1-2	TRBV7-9	ASSLDFQAGRRGYT
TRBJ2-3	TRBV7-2	ASSRTRTGPTDTQY
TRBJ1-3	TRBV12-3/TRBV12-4	ASSERNSGNTIY
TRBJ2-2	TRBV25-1	ASSEGTGELF
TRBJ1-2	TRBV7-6	ASSSQQGSYGYT
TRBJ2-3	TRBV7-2	ASSLAVRGTDTQY